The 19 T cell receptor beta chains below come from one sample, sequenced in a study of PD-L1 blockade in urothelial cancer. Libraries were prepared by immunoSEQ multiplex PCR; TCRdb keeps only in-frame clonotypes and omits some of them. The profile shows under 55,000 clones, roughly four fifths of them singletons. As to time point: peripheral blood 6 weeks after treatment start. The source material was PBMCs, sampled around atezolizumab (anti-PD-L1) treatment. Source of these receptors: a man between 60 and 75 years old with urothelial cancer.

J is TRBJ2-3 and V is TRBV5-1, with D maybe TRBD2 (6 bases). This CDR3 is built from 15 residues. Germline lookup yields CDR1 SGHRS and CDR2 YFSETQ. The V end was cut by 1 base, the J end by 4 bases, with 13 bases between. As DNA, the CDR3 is TGCGCCAGCAGCTTGCGGGGGTTGAGCGCAGATACGCAGTATTTT. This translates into CASSLRGLSADTQYF. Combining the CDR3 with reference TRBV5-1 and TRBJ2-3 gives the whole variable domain KAGVTQTPRYLIKTRGQQVTLSCSPISGHRSVSWYQQTPGQGLQFLFEYFSETQRNKGNFPGRFSGRQFSNSRSEMNVSTLELGDSALYLCASSLRGLSADTQYFGPGTRLTVL.

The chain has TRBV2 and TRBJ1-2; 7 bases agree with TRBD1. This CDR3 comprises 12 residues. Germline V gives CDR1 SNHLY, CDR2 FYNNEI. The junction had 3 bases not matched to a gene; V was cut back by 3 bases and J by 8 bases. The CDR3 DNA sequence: TGTGCCAGCAGTGAGCTAGGGGGCGGCTACACCTTC. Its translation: CASSELGGGYTF.

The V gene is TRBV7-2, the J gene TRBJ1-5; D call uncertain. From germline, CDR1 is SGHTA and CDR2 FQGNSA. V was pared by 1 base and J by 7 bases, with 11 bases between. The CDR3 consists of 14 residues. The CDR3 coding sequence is TGTGCCAGCAGCTTAGGACGGACTTGGCAGCCCCAGCATTTT. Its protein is CASSLGRTWQPQHF.

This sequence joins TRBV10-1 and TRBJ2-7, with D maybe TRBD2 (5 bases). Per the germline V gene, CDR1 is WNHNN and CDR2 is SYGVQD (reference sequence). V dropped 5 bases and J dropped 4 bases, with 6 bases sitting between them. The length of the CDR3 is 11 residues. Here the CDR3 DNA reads TGCGCCAGCAGTAGCGGTTACGAGCAGTACTTC. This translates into CASSSGYEQYF.

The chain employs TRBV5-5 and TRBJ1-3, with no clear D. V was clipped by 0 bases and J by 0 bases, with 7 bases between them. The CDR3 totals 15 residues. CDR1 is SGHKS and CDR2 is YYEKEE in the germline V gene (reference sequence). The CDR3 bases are TGTGCCAGCAGCTTGGGATGGAGCTCTGGAAACACCATATATTTT. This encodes CASSLGWSSGNTIYF.

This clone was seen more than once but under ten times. This CDR3 is CASSQLGMGGYEQYF. CDR3 DNA sequence: TGTGCCAGCAGCCAACTTGGAATGGGAGGCTACGAGCAGTACTTC. The chain uses TRBV7-8 and TRBJ2-7; TRBD2 might be the D (6 bases). Per the germline V gene, CDR1 is SGHVS and CDR2 is FQNEAQ. The CDR3 is 15 amino acids. The V end was cut by 5 bases, the J end by 3 bases, with 17 bases between. The variable domain in full, completed from reference TRBV7-8 and TRBJ2-7, reads GAGVSQSPRYKVAKRGQDVALRCDPISGHVSLFWYQQALGQGPEFLTYFQNEAQLDKSGLPSDRFFAERPEGSVSTLKIQRTQQEDSAVYLCASSQLGMGGYEQYFGPGTRLTVT.

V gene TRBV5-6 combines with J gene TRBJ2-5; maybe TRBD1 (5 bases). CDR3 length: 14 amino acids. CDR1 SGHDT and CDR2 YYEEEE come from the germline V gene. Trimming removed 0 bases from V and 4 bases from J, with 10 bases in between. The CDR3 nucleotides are TGTGCCAGCAGCTTGGCCACAGGTGGAGAGACCCAGTACTTC. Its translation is CASSLATGGETQYF.

The CDR3 region has the DNA TGTGCCAGCAGCGGAGTAGCGGGGGACCGAGAGACCCAGTACTTC. It encodes CASSGVAGDRETQYF. V and J are TRBV7-2 and TRBJ2-5, with 9 bases fitting TRBD2. CDR3 length: 15 amino acids. Germline V lookup: CDR1 SGHTA, CDR2 FQGNSA. V gave up 5 bases and J gave up 4 bases; unmatched junction bases: 8.

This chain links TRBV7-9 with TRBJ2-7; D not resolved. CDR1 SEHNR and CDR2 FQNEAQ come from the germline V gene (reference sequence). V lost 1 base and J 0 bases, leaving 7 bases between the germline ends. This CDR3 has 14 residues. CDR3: CASSLGQNSYEQYF. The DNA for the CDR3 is TGTGCCAGCAGCTTAGGCCAGAACTCCTACGAGCAGTACTTC.

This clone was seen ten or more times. This CDR3 is CASNDRESYGYTF. The DNA of the CDR3 is TGTGCCAGTAACGACAGAGAATCCTATGGCTACACCTTC. The chain uses TRBV19 and TRBJ1-2; possibly TRBD1 for D (5 bases). With 7 bases removed from V and 4 bases from J, the gap between germline ends came to 13 bases. The CDR3 length is 13 residues. Per the germline V gene, CDR1 is LNHDA and CDR2 is SQIVND (reference sequence).

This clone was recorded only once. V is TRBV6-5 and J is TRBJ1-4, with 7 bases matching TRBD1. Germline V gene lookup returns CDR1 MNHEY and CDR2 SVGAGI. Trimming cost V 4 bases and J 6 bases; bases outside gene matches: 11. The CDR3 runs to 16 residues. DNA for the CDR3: TGTGCCAGCAGTTTTACGGGGGGGGACAGTCATGAAAAACTGTTTTTT. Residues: CASSFTGGDSHEKLFF.

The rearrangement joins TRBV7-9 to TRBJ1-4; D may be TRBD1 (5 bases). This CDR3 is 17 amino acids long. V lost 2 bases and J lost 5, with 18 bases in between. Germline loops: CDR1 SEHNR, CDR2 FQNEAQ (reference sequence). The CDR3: CASSLSPRDSPNEKLFF. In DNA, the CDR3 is TGTGCCAGCAGCTTATCCCCTCGCGACAGCCCAAATGAAAAACTGTTTTTT. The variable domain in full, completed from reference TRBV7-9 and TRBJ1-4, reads DTGVSQNPRHKITKRGQNVTFRCDPISEHNRLYWYRQTLGQGPEFLTYFQNEAQLEKSRLLSDRFSAERPKGSFSTLEIQRTEQGDSAMYLCASSLSPRDSPNEKLFFGSGTQLSVL.

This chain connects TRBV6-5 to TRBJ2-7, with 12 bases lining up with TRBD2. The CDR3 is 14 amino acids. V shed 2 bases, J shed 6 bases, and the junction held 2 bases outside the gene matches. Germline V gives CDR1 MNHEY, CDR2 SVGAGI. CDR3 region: CASSYGLAGSEQYF. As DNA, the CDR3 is TGTGCCAGCAGTTACGGACTAGCGGGAAGCGAGCAGTACTTC.

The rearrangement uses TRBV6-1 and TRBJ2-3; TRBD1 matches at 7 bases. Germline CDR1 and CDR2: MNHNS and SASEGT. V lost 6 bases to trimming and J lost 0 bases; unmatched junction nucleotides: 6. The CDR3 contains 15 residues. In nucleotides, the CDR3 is TGTGCCAGCAGCTGGACAGGCAGCAGCACAGATACGCAGTATTTT. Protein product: CASSWTGSSTDTQYF.

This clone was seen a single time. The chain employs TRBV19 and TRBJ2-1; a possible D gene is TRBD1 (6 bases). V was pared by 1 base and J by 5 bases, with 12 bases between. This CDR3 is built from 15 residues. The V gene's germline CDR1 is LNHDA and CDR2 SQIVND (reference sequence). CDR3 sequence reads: CASSIGGTQNNEQFF. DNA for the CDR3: TGTGCCAGTAGTATAGGGGGGACACAAAACAATGAGCAGTTCTTC.

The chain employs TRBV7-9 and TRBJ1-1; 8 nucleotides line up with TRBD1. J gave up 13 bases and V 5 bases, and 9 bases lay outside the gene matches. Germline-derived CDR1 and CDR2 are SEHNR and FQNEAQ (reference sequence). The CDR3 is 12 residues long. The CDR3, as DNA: TGTGCCAGCAGCGAGGGGGACAGGTCGGATTTCTTT. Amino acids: CASSEGDRSDFF.

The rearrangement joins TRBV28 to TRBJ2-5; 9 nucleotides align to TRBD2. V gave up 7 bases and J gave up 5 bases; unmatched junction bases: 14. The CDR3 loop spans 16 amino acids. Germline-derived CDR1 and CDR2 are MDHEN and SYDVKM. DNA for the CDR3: TGTGCCAGCATCTCCCGGCTAGCGGGGACCCGGGAGACCCAGTACTTC. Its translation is CASISRLAGTRETQYF.

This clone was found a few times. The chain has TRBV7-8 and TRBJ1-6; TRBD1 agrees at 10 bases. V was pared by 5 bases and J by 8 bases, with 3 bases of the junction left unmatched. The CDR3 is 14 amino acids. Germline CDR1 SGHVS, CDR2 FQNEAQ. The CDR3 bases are TGTGCCAGCAGCGGACAGGGGGGGGATTCACCCCTCCACTTT. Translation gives CASSGQGGDSPLHF.

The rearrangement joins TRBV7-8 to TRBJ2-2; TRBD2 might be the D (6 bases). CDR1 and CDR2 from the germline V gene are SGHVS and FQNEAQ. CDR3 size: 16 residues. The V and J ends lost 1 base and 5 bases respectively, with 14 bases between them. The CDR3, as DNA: TGTGCCAGCAGCTTAGGGTATAGCGGTGTTACCGGGGAGCTGTTTTTT. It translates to CASSLGYSGVTGELFF.